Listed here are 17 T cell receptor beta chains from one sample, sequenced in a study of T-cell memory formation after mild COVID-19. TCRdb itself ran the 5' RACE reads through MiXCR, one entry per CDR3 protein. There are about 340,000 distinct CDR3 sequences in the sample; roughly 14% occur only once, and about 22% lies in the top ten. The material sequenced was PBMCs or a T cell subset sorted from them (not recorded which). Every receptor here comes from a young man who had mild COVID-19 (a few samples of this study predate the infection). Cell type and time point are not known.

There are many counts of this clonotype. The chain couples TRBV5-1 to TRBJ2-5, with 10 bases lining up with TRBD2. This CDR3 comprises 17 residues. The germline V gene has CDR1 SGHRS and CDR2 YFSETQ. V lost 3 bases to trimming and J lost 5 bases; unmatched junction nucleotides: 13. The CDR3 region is CASSSGLAAPGGETQYF. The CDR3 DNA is TGCGCCAGCAGCTCCGGACTAGCGGCCCCTGGGGGGGAGACCCAGTACTTC.

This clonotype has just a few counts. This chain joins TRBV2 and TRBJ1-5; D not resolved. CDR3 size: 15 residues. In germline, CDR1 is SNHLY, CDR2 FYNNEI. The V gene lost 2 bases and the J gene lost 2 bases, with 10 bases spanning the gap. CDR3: CASSEMAGGNQPQHF. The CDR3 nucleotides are TGTGCCAGCAGTGAAATGGCAGGTGGCAATCAGCCCCAGCATTTT.

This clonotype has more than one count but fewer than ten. Here the CDR3 reads CSARAPQRPDTQYF. CDR3 coding DNA: TGCAGTGCTAGAGCCCCACAGCGCCCAGATACGCAGTATTTT. The chain joins TRBV20-1 to TRBJ2-3; the D is unclear. The CDR3 is 14 amino acids. Per germline, CDR1 DFQATT and CDR2 SNEGSKA (reference sequence). V was shortened by 1 base and J by 4 bases, with 12 bases between the two germline ends.

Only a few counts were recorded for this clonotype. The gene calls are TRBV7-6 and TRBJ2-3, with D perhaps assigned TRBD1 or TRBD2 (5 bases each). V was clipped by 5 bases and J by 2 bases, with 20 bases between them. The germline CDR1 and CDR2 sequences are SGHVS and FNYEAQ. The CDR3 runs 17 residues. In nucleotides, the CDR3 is TGTGCCAGCAGCCCGGTCGGGGCGGGTAGAGACACAGATACGCAGTATTTT. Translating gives CASSPVGAGRDTDTQYF.

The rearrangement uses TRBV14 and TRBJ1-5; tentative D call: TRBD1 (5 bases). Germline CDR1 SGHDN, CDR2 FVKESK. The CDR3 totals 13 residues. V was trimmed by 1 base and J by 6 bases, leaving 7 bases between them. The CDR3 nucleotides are TGTGCCAGCAGCCAAGCTCAGGGTCAGCCCCAGCATTTT. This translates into CASSQAQGQPQHF.

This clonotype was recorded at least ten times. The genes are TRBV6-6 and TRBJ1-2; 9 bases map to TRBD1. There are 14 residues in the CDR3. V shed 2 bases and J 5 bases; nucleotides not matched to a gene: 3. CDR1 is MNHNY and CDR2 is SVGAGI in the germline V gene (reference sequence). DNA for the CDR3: TGTGCCAGCAGTTACACAGGGGGCGGGTATGGCTACACCTTC. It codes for CASSYTGGGYGYTF.

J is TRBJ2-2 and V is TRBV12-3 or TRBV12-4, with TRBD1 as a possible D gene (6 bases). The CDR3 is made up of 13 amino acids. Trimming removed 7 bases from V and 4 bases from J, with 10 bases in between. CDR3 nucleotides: TGTGCCAGCACCAAAGGGGGCACCGGGGAGCTGTTTTTT. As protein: CASTKGGTGELFF.

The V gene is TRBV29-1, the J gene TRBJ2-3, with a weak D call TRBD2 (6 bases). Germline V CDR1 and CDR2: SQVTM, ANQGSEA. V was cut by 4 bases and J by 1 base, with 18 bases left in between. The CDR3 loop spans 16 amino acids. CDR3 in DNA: TGCAGCGTTGCCAGGACCGCCGGCGGGGGCACAGATACGCAGTATTTT. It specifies CSVARTAGGGTDTQYF.

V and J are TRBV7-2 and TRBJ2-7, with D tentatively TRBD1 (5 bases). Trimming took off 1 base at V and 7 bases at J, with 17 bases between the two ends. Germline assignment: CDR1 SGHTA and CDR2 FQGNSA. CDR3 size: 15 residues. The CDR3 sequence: CASSLEGRASREQYF. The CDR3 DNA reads TGTGCCAGCAGCTTAGAAGGCAGGGCCTCTCGGGAGCAGTACTTC.

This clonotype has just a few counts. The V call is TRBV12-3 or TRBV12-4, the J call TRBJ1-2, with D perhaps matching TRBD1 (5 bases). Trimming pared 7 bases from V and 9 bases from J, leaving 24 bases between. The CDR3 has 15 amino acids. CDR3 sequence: CASNPGGGELGSYTF. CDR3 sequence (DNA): TGTGCCAGCAACCCCGGGGGAGGGGAGTTGGGTAGCTACACCTTC.

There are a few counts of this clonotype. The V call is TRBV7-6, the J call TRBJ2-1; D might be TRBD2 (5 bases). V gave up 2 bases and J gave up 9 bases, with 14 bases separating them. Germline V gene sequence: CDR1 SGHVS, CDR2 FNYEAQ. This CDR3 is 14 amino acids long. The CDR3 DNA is TGTGCCAGCAGCTTATCAGTATCGGGGAGTGAGCAGTTCTTC. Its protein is CASSLSVSGSEQFF.

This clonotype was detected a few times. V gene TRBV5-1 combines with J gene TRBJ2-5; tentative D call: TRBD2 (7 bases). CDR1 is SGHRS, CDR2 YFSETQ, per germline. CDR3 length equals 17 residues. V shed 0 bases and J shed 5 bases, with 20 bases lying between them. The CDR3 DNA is TGCGCCAGCAGCTTGGCCGTGTCGGGGGGCCCGGGGGAGACCCAGTACTTC. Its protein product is CASSLAVSGGPGETQYF.

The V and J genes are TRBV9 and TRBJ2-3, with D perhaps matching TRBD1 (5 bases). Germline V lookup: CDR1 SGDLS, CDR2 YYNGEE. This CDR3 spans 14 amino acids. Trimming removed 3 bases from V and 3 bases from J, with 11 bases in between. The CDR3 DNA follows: TGTGCCAGCAGCGACAGGCCAGGGACAGATACGCAGTATTTT. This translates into CASSDRPGTDTQYF.

The CDR3 spells CASSVGDQGYGYTF. In DNA, the CDR3 is TGTGCCAGCAGCGTAGGTGACCAGGGGTATGGCTACACCTTC. The chain is built from TRBV9 and TRBJ1-2; D might be TRBD1 (6 bases). This CDR3 is 14 amino acids long. Looked up from germline, CDR1 is SGDLS and CDR2 is YYNGEE. With 0 bases removed from V and 5 bases from J, the gap between germline ends came to 11 bases.

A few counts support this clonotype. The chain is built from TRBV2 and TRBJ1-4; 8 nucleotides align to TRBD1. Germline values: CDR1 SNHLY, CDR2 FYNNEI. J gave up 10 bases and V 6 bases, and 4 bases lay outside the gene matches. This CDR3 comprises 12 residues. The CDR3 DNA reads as TGTGCCAGCAGGGGGACAGGATCAAAACTGTTTTTT. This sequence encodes CASRGTGSKLFF.

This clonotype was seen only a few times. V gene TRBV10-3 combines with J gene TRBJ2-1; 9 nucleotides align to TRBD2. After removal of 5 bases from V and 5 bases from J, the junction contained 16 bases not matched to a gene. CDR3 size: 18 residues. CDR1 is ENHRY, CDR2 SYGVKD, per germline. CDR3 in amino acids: CAISRPSGDGVTNNEQFF. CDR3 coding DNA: TGTGCCATCAGTAGACCTAGCGGGGATGGGGTAACGAACAATGAGCAGTTCTTC.

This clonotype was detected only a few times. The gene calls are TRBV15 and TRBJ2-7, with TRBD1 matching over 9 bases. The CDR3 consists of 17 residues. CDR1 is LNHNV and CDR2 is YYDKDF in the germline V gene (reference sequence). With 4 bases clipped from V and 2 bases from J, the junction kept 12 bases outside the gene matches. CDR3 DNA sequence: TGTGCCACCAGCACTCCCCTAGGACAGGGGCCCACCTACGAGCAGTACTTC. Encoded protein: CATSTPLGQGPTYEQYF.